These T cell receptor beta chains were read from a single sample in a study of T cells in Graves' hyperthyroidism and ophthalmopathy. TCRdb ran MiXCR on the multiplex PCR reads and lists one entry per CDR3 protein. The repertoire holds approximately 640,000 distinct CDR3 sequences, 17% seen once, with less than 20% in the top ten. The sequencing input was blood. The receptors here all came from a man aged 50 to 59 with Graves' hyperthyroidism. CDR3s include the opening cysteine and the closing phenylalanine or tryptophan. The order of the fields is J gene, clone size, CDR3 length, V gene, D gene, CDR3 DNA, CDR3 protein. A D gene is named only where the DNA matches it firmly. Size tells how often a clone was seen (once, few, many) or the class of an expanded clone, and some rows leave it out.

TRBJ2-5 | many | 14 | TRBV28 | TRBD1 | TGTGCCAGCAGTTCCCGGACAGGGATAGAGACCCAGTACTTC | CASSSRTGIETQYF
TRBJ2-1 | many | 14 | TRBV9 | . | TGTGCCAGCAGCGTAGGATATGGGGGGAATGAGCAGTTCTTC | CASSVGYGGNEQFF
TRBJ2-7 | few | 12 | TRBV29-1 | TRBD2 | TGCAGCGTTGTGGGCGGGAGCCACGAGCAGTACTTC | CSVVGGSHEQYF
TRBJ2-2 | many | 13 | TRBV10-3 | . | TGTGCCATCAGTGGGACGGCAACCGGGGAGCTGTTTTTT | CAISGTATGELFF
TRBJ2-1 | few | 14 | TRBV14 | . | TGTGCCAGCAGCCAAGAACTTCGAGGAAATGAGCAGTTCTTC | CASSQELRGNEQFF
TRBJ1-1 | many | 13 | TRBV2 | TRBD1 | TGTGCCAGCATTAGGACAGGGGTCACTGAAGCTTTCTTT | CASIRTGVTEAFF
TRBJ2-7 | . | 14 | TRBV15 | . | TGTGCCACCAGCAGAGATCGTGACAGTCGCGAGCAGTACTTC | CATSRDRDSREQYF
TRBJ2-1 | . | 15 | TRBV6-1 | TRBD2 | TGTGCCAGCAGTGGAAAAACTAGCGGGGGCAATGAGCAGTTCTTC | CASSGKTSGGNEQFF
TRBJ1-4 | many | 16 | TRBV28 | TRBD1 | TGTGCCAGCAGTTCCTTATCGGGACAGAATAATGAAAAACTGTTTTTT | CASSSLSGQNNEKLFF
TRBJ2-5 | . | 12 | TRBV18 | . | TGTGCCAGCCTACCAAGGAAAGAGACCCAGTACTTC | CASLPRKETQYF
TRBJ2-1 | few | 15 | TRBV4-2 | TRBD1 | TGTGCCAGCAGCCGTGGACAGGGGGGAGCACATGAGCAGTTCTTC | CASSRGQGGAHEQFF
TRBJ1-5 | . | 15 | TRBV24-1 | TRBD1 | TGTGCCACCAAGAAGGGCAGGGGGAGCAATCAGCCCCAGCATTTT | CATKKGRGSNQPQHF
TRBJ2-7 | many | 15 | TRBV24-1 | TRBD1 | TGTGCCACCAGTGATGGACAGGGGAAGAACTACGAGCAGTACTTC | CATSDGQGKNYEQYF
TRBJ2-1 | . | 14 | TRBV7-9 | . | TGTGCCAGCAGCTTGAGTCTAGAATTATTTGAGCAGTTCTTC | CASSLSLELFEQFF
TRBJ1-1 | few | 13 | TRBV29-1 | TRBD1 | TGCAGCGTTACTGGGACAGGGAACACTGAAGCTTTCTTT | CSVTGTGNTEAFF
TRBJ2-1 | . | 15 | TRBV5-6 | TRBD2 | TGTGCCAGCAGCTATAGCGGGAGGGCCTTGGATGAGCAGTTCTTC | CASSYSGRALDEQFF
TRBJ2-2 | few | 16 | TRBV6-4 | TRBD1 | TGTGCCAGCAGTACATCCAGGGGGCTCCACACCGGGGAGCTGTTTTTT | CASSTSRGLHTGELFF
TRBJ2-1 | few | 17 | TRBV7-9 | TRBD2 | TGTGCCAGCAGCCCCGGGACTAGCGGGAGTATTAGTATTGAGCAGTTCTTC | CASSPGTSGSISIEQFF
TRBJ1-1 | few | 13 | TRBV28 | . | TGTGCCAGCAGTCCGAAGACAGCCGCTGAAGCTTTCTTT | CASSPKTAAEAFF
TRBJ1-3 | many | 14 | TRBV12-3/TRBV12-4 | . | TGTGCCAGCAGTTTCCCTCCGGGTGGAAACACCATATATTTT | CASSFPPGGNTIYF
TRBJ2-2 | . | 15 | TRBV6-2/TRBV6-3 | . | TGTGCCAGCGCCAGGGGCGGAGGAGACACCGGGGAGCTGTTTTTT | CASARGGGDTGELFF
TRBJ2-1 | few | 13 | TRBV24-1 | TRBD2 | TGTGCCACCGCTAGCGGAGCCAACAATGAGCAGTTCTTC | CATASGANNEQFF
TRBJ1-6 | many | 17 | TRBV28 | TRBD1 | TGTGCCAGCAGTTTAGCAGGACAGGGTTCGACGGGCTCACCCCTCCACTTT | CASSLAGQGSTGSPLHF
TRBJ1-1 | many | 12 | TRBV30 | . | TGTGCCTGGGACCTCGGGAACACTGAAGCTTTCTTT | CAWDLGNTEAFF
TRBJ1-5 | few | 14 | TRBV6-1 | . | TGTGCCACGCTGGGGGGGGACGGCAATCAGCCCCAGCATTTT | CATLGGDGNQPQHF
TRBJ2-5 | many | 15 | TRBV9 | . | TGTGCCAGCAGCCTCGCCCCGGACCACGAACAGACCCAGTACTTC | CASSLAPDHEQTQYF
TRBJ2-2 | . | 17 | TRBV19 | . | TGTGCCAGTAGTATCCAAAAGGGGGGGGCCGGCACCGGGGAGCTGTTTTTT | CASSIQKGGAGTGELFF
TRBJ2-7 | many | 14 | TRBV12-3/TRBV12-4 | TRBD1 | TGTGCCAGCAGCCCAATGGACAGGGCCCGCGAGCAGTACTTC | CASSPMDRAREQYF
TRBJ1-3 | few | 15 | TRBV10-3 | TRBD1 | TGTGCCATCATTTCTGGGACAGGCTCTGGAAACACCACATATTTT | CAIISGTGSGNTTYF
TRBJ2-7 | . | 15 | TRBV9 | . | TGTGCCAGCAGCGTAGGAAGCGGACTTACCTACGAGCAGTACTTC | CASSVGSGLTYEQYF
TRBJ2-7 | many | 15 | TRBV7-8 | . | TGTGCCAGCAGCTTAGGTTTCAGGAGCTCCTACGAGCAGTACTTC | CASSLGFRSSYEQYF
TRBJ1-1 | many | 13 | TRBV30 | . | TGTGCCTGGAGTCGGTCCGGGAACACTGAAGCTTTCTTT | CAWSRSGNTEAFF